This T cell receptor (beta chain) was recovered during a study of T cell repertoires in cytomegalovirus infection. Study information: CMV epitopes that were recently identified and HLA-C-restricted were used alongside well-studied HLA-B-restricted ones.

Germline V gene data show CDR1 as SGHDT and CDR2 as YYEEEE. CDR3 length: 18 amino acids. With 3 bases clipped from V and 0 bases from J, the junction kept 11 bases outside the gene matches. In TCRdb, the reads were re-called with MiXCR into one record per CDR3 protein. Here the sample spans some 500,000 distinct CDR3 sequences, about 40% being singletons. Findings of the study overall: Totalled public TCR beta family frequency picked out people who carried CMV plus the relevant HLA.

With respect to this clonotype: Its antigen remains unidentified.

The starting material was cultured PBMCs, obtained from culture after CMV antigen stimulation. The chain couples TRBV5-6 to TRBJ2-3, with 9 bases lining up with TRBD2. This receptor was identified in a human donor in good health (CMV status not recorded). Some clones in this sample may be carry-over from other donors' samples. The CDR3 is CASSSQTSGPGSTDTQYF. CDR3 in DNA: TGTGCCAGCAGCTCCCAGACTAGCGGCCCCGGAAGCACAGATACGCAGTATTTT.